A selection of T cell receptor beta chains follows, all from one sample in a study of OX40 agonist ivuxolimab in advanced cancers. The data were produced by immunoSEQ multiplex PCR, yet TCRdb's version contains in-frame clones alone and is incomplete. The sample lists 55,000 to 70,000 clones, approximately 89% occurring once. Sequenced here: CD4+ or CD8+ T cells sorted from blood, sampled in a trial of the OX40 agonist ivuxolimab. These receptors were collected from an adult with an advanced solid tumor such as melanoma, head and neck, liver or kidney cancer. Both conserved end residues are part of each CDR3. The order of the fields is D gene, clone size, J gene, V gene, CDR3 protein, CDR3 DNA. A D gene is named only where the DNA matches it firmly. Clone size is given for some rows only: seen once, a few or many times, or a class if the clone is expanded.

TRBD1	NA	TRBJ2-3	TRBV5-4	CASSLGGQGSDTQYF	TGTGCCAGCAGCTTGGGGGGACAGGGTTCAGATACGCAGTATTTT
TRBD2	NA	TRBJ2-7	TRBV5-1	CASSRPPPGQAPGLAYHEQYF	TGCGCCAGCAGCCGACCACCCCCGGGACAGGCGCCGGGACTAGCGTACCACGAGCAGTACTTC
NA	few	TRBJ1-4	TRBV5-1	CASSLDSGNEKLFF	TGCGCCAGCAGCTTGGACAGCGGCAATGAAAAACTGTTTTTT
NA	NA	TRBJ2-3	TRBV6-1	CASSERGGSGTDTQYF	TGTGCCAGCAGTGAGCGTGGTGGTAGCGGAACAGATACGCAGTATTTT
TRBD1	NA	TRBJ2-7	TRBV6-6	CASNPTGLLSEQYF	TGTGCCAGCAACCCGACAGGGCTCTTATCCGAGCAGTACTTC
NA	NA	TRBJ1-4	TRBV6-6	CASSYSGEKLFF	TGTGCCAGCAGTTACTCAGGAGAAAAACTGTTTTTT
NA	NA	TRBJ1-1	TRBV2	CASSVKVGQLLNTEAFF	TGTGCCAGCAGTGTAAAGGTTGGACAGTTACTGAACACTGAAGCTTTCTTT
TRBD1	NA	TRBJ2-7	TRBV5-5	CASSPEGTGGPYEQYF	TGTGCCAGCAGCCCCGAGGGGACAGGGGGTCCCTACGAGCAGTACTTC
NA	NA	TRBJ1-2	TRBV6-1	CASSTDPYGYTF	TGTGCCAGCTCCACAGACCCATATGGCTACACCTTC
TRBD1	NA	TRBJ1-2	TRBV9	CASSVAKKGGGAGYTF	TGTGCCAGCAGCGTAGCCAAAAAAGGGGGCGGGGCTGGCTACACCTTC
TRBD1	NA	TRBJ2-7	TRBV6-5	CASRDRGPAYEQYF	TGTGCCAGCAGGGACAGGGGGCCAGCCTACGAGCAGTACTTC
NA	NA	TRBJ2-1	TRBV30	CAWKGDGYNEQFF	TGTGCCTGGAAGGGGGACGGCTACAATGAGCAGTTCTTC
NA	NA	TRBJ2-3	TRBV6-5	CASSYSFLFTDTQYF	TGTGCCAGCAGTTACTCTTTTCTATTCACAGATACGCAGTATTTT
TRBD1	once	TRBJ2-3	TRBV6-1	CASSDRAGTETQYF	TGTGCCAGCAGTGACAGAGCAGGGACAGAAACGCAGTATTTT
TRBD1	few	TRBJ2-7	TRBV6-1	CASSGQGGGEQYF	TGTGCCAGCAGTGGACAGGGGGGAGGCGAGCAGTACTTC
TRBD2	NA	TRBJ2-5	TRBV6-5	CASKGRLAGLQYF	TGTGCCAGCAAAGGGCGACTAGCGGGGCTACAGTACTTC
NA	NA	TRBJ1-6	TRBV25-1	CASSESLQRNSPLHF	TGTGCCAGCAGTGAAAGTCTACAGAGAAATTCACCCCTCCACTTT
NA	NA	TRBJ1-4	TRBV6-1	CASSEAGTSTTNEKLFF	TGTGCCAGCAGTGAAGCGGGGACATCCACAACTAATGAAAAACTGTTTTTT
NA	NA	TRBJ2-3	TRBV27	CASSLLQKSGHNTDTQYF	TGTGCCAGCAGTTTGTTACAGAAGAGCGGGCACAACACAGATACGCAGTATTTT
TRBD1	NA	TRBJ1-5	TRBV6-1	CASAWGQGNQPQHF	TGTGCCAGCGCTTGGGGACAGGGGAATCAGCCCCAGCATTTT
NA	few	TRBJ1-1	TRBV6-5	CASLKNTEAFF	TGTGCCAGTCTTAAGAACACTGAAGCTTTCTTT
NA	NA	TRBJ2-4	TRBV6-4	CASSDSKHIDYILLNIQYF	TGTGCCAGCAGTGACTCGAAACATATCGACTACATCCTATTAAACATTCAGTACTTC
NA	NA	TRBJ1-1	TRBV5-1	CASSLEGGRTEAFF	TGCGCCAGCAGCTTGGAAGGGGGAAGGACTGAAGCTTTCTTT
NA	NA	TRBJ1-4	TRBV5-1	CASSMFGPEKEKLFF	TGCGCCAGCAGCATGTTTGGCCCCGAAAAGGAAAAACTGTTTTTT
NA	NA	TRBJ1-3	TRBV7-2	CASSLRQALSGNTIYF	TGTGCCAGCAGCCTCCGACAGGCGCTCTCTGGAAACACCATATATTTT
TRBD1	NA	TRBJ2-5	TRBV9	CASSVGDLNRGLETQYF	TGTGCCAGCAGCGTAGGGGATCTAAACAGGGGTTTAGAGACCCAGTACTTC
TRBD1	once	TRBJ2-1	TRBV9	CASSPGTGLEQFF	TGTGCCAGCAGCCCAGGGACAGGTCTTGAGCAGTTCTTC
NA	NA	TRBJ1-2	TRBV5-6	CASSAGRGYGYTF	TGTGCCAGCAGCGCCGGACGAGGCTATGGCTACACCTTC
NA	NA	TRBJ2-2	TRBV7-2	CASSYSSQATGELFF	TGTGCCAGCAGCTACTCCTCCCAGGCTACCGGGGAGCTGTTTTTT
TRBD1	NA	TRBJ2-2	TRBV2	CASKPDRANTGELFF	TGTGCCAGTAAACCGGACAGGGCGAACACCGGGGAGCTGTTTTTT
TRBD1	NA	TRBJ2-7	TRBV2	CASSVRQGSHEQYF	TGTGCCAGCAGCGTAAGACAGGGGAGCCACGAGCAGTACTTC
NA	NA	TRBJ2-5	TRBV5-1	CASSTNQETQYF	TGCGCCAGCAGTACAAACCAAGAGACCCAGTACTTC
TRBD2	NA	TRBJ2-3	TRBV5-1	CASSTGGVRADTQYF	TGCGCCAGCAGCACGGGGGGAGTGAGGGCAGATACGCAGTATTTT
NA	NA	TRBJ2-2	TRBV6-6	CASSYGGGTGELFF	TGTGCCAGCAGTTACGGGGGTGGCACCGGGGAGCTGTTTTTT
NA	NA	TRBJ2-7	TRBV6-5	CASSYSSSYEQYF	TGTGCCAGCAGTTACTCCTCTAGCTACGAGCAGTACTTC
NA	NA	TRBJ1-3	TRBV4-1	CASSQDLEDHTLSGNTIYF	TGCGCCAGCAGCCAAGATCTAGAGGACCATACCCTCTCTGGAAACACCATATATTTT
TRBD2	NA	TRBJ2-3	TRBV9	CASSLSGGATDTQYF	TGTGCCAGCAGTCTTAGCGGGGGGGCCACAGATACGCAGTATTTT
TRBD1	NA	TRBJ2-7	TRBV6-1	CASSVGTASYEQYF	TGTGCCAGCAGTGTTGGGACAGCCTCCTACGAGCAGTACTTC
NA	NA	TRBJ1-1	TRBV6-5	CASSRNTGEAFF	TGTGCCAGCAGTCGCAACACGGGGGAAGCTTTCTTT
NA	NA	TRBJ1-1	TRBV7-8	CASSLSWTEHGTEAFF	TGTGCCAGCAGCTTATCATGGACAGAGCATGGCACTGAAGCTTTCTTT
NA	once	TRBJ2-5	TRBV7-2	CASSLGPGNQETQYF	TGTGCCAGCAGCTTGGGTCCCGGTAACCAAGAGACCCAGTACTTC
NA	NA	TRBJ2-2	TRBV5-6	CASSLISNTGELFF	TGTGCCAGCAGCTTGATAAGTAACACCGGGGAGCTGTTTTTT
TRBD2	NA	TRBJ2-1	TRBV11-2	CASSAGTSAYNEQFF	TGTGCCAGCAGCGCCGGGACTAGCGCCTACAATGAGCAGTTCTTC
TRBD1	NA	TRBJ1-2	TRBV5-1	CASSPGQGRAAFGYTF	TGCGCCAGCAGCCCTGGACAGGGAAGGGCTGCTTTTGGCTACACCTTC
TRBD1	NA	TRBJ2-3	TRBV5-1	CASSLQGDTDTQYF	TGCGCCAGCAGCTTACAGGGGGACACAGATACGCAGTATTTT
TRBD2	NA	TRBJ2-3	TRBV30	CAWSTSGGTDTQYF	TGTGCCTGGAGTACTAGCGGGGGCACAGATACGCAGTATTTT
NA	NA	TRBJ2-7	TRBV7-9	CASSLGGRRGYEQYF	TGTGCCAGCAGCTTAGGGGGGCGTCGTGGCTACGAGCAGTACTTC
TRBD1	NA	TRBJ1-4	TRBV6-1	CASRQGVNEKLFF	TGTGCCAGCAGGCAGGGGGTGAATGAAAAACTGTTTTTT
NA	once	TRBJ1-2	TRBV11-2	CASSAGYRGAPFEGYTF	TGTGCCAGCAGCGCGGGTTATAGGGGGGCCCCATTTGAGGGCTACACCTTC
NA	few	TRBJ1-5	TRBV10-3	CAISESLGSQPQHF	TGTGCCATCAGTGAGTCCTTGGGGAGTCAGCCCCAGCATTTT
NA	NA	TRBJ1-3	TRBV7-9	CASSLKGGSTIYF	TGTGCCAGCAGCTTAAAAGGGGGTAGCACCATATATTTT
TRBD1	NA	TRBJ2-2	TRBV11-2	CASSSRTGSTGELFF	TGTGCCAGCAGCTCTCGGACAGGGTCCACCGGGGAGCTGTTTTTT
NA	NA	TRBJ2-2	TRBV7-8	CASSLVSGELFF	TGTGCCAGCAGCTTAGTATCCGGGGAGCTGTTTTTT
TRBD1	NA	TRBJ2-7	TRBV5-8	CASSRGQGSSYEQYF	TGTGCCAGCAGCCGGGGACAGGGAAGCTCCTACGAGCAGTACTTC
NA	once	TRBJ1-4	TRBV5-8	CASSNNRAINEKLFF	TGTGCCAGCAGTAACAACAGGGCGATAAACGAAAAACTGTTTTTT
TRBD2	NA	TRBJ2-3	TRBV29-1	CSVPRPRGNTDTQYF	TGCAGCGTTCCCAGGCCGCGGGGGAACACAGATACGCAGTATTTT
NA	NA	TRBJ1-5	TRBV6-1	CASSAPPLGSDQPQHF	TGTGCCAGCAGTGCACCTCCCCTGGGGAGCGATCAGCCCCAGCATTTT
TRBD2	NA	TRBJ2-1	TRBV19	CASSIATSGTYNEQFF	TGTGCCAGTAGTATAGCGACTAGCGGAACCTACAATGAGCAGTTCTTC
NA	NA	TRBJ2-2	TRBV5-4	CASNPDSRVGELFF	TGTGCCAGCAACCCGGACAGTAGAGTAGGGGAGCTGTTTTTT
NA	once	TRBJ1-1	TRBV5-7	CASSLTGFDTEAFF	TGTGCCAGCAGCCTTACAGGGTTTGACACTGAAGCTTTCTTT